This T cell receptor beta chain is drawn from a study of vaccination effects on CD4 cells after COVID-19. Regarding the study as a whole: There were few convalescent patients in the study and no early post-infection timepoints. In the late period after vaccination, infection- and vaccine-induced clones contracted markedly.

Germline V gene data show CDR1 as LGHDT and CDR2 as YNNKEL (reference sequence). The CDR3 has 15 amino acids. V shed 1 base and J shed 8 bases, with 14 bases lying between them. TCRdb's copy holds only in-frame clones and misses some; the assay was immunoSEQ multiplex PCR. The sample has 25,000 to 35,000 clones; roughly two thirds are singletons. For this clone: The antigen is unknown.

Viral peptide pool expansion of antigen-specific CD4+ T cells preceded sequencing in the ViraFEST assay. After less than twelve days in culture, the CD4+ T cells were isolated. Nucleocapsid antibodies were negative in the vaccine recipients, who had never had SARS-CoV-2 infection. IL-2 at about 10 IU/ml and peptides at 9.5 to 10 ug/ml were added to cultured PBMC, approximately 2 million per well. On days 3 and 7, fresh IL-2 medium replaced half the medium. Source: CD4+ T cells from PBMCs cultured with SARS-CoV-2 spike peptides, taken before COVID-19 vaccination. The origin of this receptor is a human donor who received a COVID-19 vaccine. The J gene is TRBJ1-4, the V gene TRBV3-1 (or the pseudogene TRBV3-2); no definite D call. DNA for the CDR3: TGTGCCAGCAGCCAAGGGTTTGGTGTAAGGGAAAAACTGTTTTTT. Translation gives CASSQGFGVREKLFF.